This T cell receptor beta chain emerged from a study of cytomegalovirus exposure and HLA in healthy donors. The CDR3 runs 16 residues. V dropped 5 bases and J dropped 10; count of bases not matched to a gene: 16. CDR1 is PRHDT and CDR2 is FYEKMQ in the germline V gene (reference sequence). 13 Jbeta primers and 60 Vbeta primers were used for the PCR. Original analysis: Around 12 million of tens of millions of unique TCR beta chains were shared, per a later count. TCRdb's table, derived via immunoSEQ multiplex PCR, lists solely in-frame clones and lacks some. V and J calls and clone size are those listed in that table; D and trimming were worked out from the DNA. Of 150,000 or so clones listed, about three quarters were seen once; the top ten hold around 13%.

Sequences were obtained from PBMCs. This TCR derives from a man in his forties or fifties in good health and CMV-seropositive. The chain carries TRBV13 and TRBJ2-1, with 8 bases matching TRBD2. This chain's CDR3 is CASSAPGLGVVGEQFF. CDR3 in DNA: TGTGCCAGCAGCGCTCCGGGACTAGGTGTTGTTGGGGAGCAGTTCTTC.